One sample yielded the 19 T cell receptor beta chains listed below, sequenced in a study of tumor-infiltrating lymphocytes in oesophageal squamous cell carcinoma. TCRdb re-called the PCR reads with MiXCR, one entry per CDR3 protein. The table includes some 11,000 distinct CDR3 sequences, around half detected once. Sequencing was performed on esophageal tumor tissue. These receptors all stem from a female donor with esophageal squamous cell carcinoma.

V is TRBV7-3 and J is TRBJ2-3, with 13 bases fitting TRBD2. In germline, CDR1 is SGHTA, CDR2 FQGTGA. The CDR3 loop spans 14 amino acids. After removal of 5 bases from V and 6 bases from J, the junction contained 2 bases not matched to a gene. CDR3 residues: CASSAGLAGDTQYF. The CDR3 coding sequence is TGTGCCAGCAGCGCGGGACTAGCGGGGGATACGCAGTATTTT.

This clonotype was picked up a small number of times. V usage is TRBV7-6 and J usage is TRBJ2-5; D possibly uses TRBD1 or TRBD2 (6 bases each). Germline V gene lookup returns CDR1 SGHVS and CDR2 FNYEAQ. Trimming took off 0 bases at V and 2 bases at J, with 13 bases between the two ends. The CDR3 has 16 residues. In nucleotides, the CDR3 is TGTGCCAGCAGCTTAGCGGGGGGCGTCCTTCAAGAGACCCAGTACTTC. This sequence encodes CASSLAGGVLQETQYF.

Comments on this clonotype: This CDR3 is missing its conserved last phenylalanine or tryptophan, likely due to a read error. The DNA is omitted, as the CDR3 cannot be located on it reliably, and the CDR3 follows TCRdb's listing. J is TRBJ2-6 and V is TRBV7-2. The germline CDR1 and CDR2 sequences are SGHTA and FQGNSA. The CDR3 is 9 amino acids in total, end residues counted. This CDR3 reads CASSLAPTS.

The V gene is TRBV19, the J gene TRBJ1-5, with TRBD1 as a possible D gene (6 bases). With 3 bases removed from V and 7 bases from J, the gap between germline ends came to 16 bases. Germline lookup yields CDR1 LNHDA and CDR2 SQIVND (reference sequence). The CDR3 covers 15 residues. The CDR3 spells CASSIGGRAEQPQHF. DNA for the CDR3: TGTGCCAGTAGTATCGGGGGGCGCGCAGAACAGCCCCAGCATTTT.

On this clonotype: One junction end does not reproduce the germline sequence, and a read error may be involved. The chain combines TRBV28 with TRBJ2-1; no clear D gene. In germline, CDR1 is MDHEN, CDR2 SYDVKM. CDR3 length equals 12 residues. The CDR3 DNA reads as TGTGCCAGCAGTATCTCGGCCCGTTCATTGATCTTC. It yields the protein CASSISARSLIF.

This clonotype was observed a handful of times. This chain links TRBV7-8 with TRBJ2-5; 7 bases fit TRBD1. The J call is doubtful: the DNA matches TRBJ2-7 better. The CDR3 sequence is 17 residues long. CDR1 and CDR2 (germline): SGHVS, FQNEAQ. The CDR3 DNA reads TGTGCCAGCAGCTTAGCGCCGACAGGGAGATGGTACTACGAGCAGTACTTC. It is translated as CASSLAPTGRWYYEQYF.

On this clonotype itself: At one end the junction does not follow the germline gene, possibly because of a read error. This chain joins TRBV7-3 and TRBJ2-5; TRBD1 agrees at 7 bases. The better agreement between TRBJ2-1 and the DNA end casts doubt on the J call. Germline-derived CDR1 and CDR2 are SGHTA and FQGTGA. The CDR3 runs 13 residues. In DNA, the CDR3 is TGTGCCAGCAGGTTAAACAGGGGCGTGGAGCAGTTCTTC. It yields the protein CASRLNRGVEQFF.

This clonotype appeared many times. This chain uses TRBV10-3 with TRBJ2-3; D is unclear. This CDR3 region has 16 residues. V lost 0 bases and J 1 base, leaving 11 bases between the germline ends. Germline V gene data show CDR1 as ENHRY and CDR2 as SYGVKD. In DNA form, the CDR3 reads TGTGCCATCAGTGAGTCGCCCCTGTGGGGCACAGATACGCAGTATTTT. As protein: CAISESPLWGTDTQYF.

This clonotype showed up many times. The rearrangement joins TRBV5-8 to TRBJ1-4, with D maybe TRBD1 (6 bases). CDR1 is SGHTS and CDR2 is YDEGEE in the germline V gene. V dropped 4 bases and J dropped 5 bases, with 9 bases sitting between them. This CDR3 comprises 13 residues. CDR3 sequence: CASSGGRNEKLFF. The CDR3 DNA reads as TGTGCCAGCAGCGGGGGCCGGAATGAAAAACTGTTTTTT.

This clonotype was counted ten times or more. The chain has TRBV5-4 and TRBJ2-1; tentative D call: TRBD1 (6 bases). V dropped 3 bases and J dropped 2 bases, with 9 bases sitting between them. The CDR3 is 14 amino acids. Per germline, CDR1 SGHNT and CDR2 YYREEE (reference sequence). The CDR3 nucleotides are TGTGCCAGCAGCTCAGGGGAGACCTACAATGAGCAGTTCTTC. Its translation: CASSSGETYNEQFF.

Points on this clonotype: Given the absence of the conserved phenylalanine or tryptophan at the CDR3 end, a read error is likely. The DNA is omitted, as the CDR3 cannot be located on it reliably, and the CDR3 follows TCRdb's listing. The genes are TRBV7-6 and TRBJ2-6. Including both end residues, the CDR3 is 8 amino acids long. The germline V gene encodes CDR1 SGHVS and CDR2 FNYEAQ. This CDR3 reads CASSRRTS.

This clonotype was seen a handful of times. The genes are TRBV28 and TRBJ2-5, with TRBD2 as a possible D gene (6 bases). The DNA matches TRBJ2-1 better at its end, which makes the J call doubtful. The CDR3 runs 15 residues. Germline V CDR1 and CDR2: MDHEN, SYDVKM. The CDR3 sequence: CASSLGGSTYNEQFF. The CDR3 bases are TGTGCCAGCAGTTTAGGAGGGAGCACCTACAATGAGCAGTTCTTC.

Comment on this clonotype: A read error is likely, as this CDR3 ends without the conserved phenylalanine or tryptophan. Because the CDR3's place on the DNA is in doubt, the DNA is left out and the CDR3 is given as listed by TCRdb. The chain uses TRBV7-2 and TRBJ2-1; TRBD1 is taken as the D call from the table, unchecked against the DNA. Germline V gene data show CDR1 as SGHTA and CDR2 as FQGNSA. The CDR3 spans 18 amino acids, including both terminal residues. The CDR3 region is CASSLSGGLSNYGYTFGS.

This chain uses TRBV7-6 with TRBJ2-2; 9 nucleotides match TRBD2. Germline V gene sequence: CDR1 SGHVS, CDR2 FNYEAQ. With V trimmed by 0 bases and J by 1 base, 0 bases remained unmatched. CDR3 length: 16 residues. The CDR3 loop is CASSLATSGNTGELFF. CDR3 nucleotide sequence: TGTGCCAGCAGCTTAGCGACTAGCGGGAACACCGGGGAGCTGTTTTTT.

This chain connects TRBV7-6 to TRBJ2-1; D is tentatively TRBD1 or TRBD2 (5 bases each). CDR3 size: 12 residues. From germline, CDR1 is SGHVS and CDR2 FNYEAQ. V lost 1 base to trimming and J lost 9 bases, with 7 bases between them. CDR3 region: CASSLGGTEQFF. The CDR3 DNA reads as TGTGCCAGCAGCTTAGGTGGGACTGAGCAGTTCTTC. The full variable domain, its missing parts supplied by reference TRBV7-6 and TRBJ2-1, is GAGVSQSPRYKVTKRGQDVALRCDPISGHVSLYWYRQALGQGPEFLTYFNYEAQQDKSGLPNDRFSAERPEGSISTLTIQRTEQRDSAMYRCASSLGGTEQFFGPGTRLTVL.

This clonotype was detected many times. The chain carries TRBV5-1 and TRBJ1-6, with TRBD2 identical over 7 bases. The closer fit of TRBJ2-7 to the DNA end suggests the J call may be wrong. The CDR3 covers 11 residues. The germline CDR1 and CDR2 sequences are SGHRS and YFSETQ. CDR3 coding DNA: TGCGCCAGTTCGGGGGGCTACGAGCAGTACTTC. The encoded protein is CASSGGYEQYF.

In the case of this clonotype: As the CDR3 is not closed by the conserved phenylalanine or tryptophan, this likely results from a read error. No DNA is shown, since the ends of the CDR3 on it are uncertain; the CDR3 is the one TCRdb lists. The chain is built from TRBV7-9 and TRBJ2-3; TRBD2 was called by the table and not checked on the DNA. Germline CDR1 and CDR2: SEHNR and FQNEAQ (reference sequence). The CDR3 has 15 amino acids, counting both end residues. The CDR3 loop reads CASSRAEASGPPRFH.

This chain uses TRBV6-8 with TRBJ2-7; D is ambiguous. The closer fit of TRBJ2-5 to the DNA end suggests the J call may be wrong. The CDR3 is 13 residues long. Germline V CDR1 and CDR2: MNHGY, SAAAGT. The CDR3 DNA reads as TGTGCCAGCAGTTATGACCGAGGCGAGACCCAGTACTTC. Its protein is CASSYDRGETQYF.

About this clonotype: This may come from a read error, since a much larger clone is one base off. In DNA, the CDR3 is TGTGCCAGCTCGGAACGGAGAGAAAACATTCAGTACTTC. Translated: CASSERRENIQYF. The V and J genes are TRBV18 and TRBJ2-1; D is uncertain. Judging by the DNA end, TRBJ2-4 fits better; the J call may be wrong. Germline loops: CDR1 KGHSH, CDR2 LQKENI. This CDR3 has 13 residues.